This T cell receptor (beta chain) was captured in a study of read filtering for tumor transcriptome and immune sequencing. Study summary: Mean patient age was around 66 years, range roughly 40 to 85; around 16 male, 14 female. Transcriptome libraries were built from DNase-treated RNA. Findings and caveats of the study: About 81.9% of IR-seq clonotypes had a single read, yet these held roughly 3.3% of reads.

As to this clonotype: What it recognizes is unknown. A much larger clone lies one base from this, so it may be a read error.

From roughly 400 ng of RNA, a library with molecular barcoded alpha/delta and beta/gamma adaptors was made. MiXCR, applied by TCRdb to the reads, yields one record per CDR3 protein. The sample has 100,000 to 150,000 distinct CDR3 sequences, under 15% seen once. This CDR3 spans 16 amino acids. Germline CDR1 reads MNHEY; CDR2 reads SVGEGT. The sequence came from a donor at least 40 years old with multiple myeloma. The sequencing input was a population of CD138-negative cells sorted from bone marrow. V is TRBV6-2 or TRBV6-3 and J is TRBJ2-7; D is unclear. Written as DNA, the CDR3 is TGTGCCAGCAGCACACCAAAGTCAAGAAGCTCCTACGAGCAGCACTTC. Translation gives CASSTPKSRSSYEQHF.